These T cell receptor beta chains were read from a single sample in a study of T cells after yellow fever vaccination. One entry per CDR3 protein, called by TCRdb with MiXCR from the 5' RACE reads. This sample has about 400,000 distinct CDR3 sequences; approximately 5.7% occur once, and the top ten carry around 16%. The input for sequencing was PBMCs, taken 5 days after the yellow fever booster vaccination. These TCRs come from a man under 40 who received the YFV17D yellow fever vaccine. Each CDR3 is given with its conserved first and last residue. Each record gives: clone size, J gene, V gene, D gene, CDR3 protein, CDR3 DNA. A D gene is named only where the DNA matches it firmly. A clone size is listed for some rows: how often the clone was seen (once, few, many), or a class if it is expanded.

clone_size: few; j_call: TRBJ2-1; v_call: TRBV7-2; d_call: NA; cdr3_aa: CASSPTALPFF; cdr3_nt: TGTGCCAGCAGCCCGACTGCCCTTCCGTTCTTC
clone_size: many; j_call: TRBJ2-4; v_call: TRBV5-1; d_call: TRBD1; cdr3_aa: CASSPGTGRNIQYF; cdr3_nt: TGCGCCAGCAGCCCCGGGACAGGACGTAACATTCAGTACTTC
clone_size: few; j_call: TRBJ2-7; v_call: TRBV6-6; d_call: NA; cdr3_aa: CASLGGTSYEQYF; cdr3_nt: TGTGCCAGTTTGGGCGGGACCTCCTACGAGCAGTACTTC
clone_size: few; j_call: TRBJ2-2; v_call: TRBV19; d_call: NA; cdr3_aa: CASSKLPGELFF; cdr3_nt: TGTGCCAGTAGTAAGCTCCCCGGGGAGCTGTTTTTT
clone_size: NA; j_call: TRBJ2-5; v_call: TRBV4-3; d_call: TRBD2; cdr3_aa: CASSQRTSGRAETQYF; cdr3_nt: TGCGCCAGCAGCCAGAGGACTAGCGGGAGGGCCGAGACCCAGTACTTC
clone_size: many; j_call: TRBJ2-7; v_call: TRBV24-1; d_call: TRBD1; cdr3_aa: CATSDPGQGAYEQYF; cdr3_nt: TGTGCCACCAGTGATCCGGGACAGGGGGCTTACGAGCAGTACTTC
clone_size: many; j_call: TRBJ2-2; v_call: TRBV12-3/TRBV12-4; d_call: NA; cdr3_aa: CASAATNTGELFF; cdr3_nt: TGTGCCAGCGCGGCGACCAACACCGGGGAGCTGTTTTTT
clone_size: NA; j_call: TRBJ2-1; v_call: TRBV18; d_call: NA; cdr3_aa: CASSTLAPEHNEQFF; cdr3_nt: TGTGCCAGCTCAACCCTAGCGCCTGAACATAATGAGCAGTTCTTC
clone_size: few; j_call: TRBJ1-3; v_call: TRBV20-1; d_call: NA; cdr3_aa: CSARDRTRTGNTIYF; cdr3_nt: TGCAGTGCTAGAGATAGGACCAGAACTGGAAACACCATATATTTT
clone_size: once; j_call: TRBJ2-3; v_call: TRBV5-1; d_call: NA; cdr3_aa: CASRHLGGKDTQYF; cdr3_nt: TGCGCCAGCCGCCATCTAGGCGGCAAAGATACGCAGTATTTT
clone_size: NA; j_call: TRBJ1-5; v_call: TRBV6-2/TRBV6-3; d_call: TRBD1; cdr3_aa: CASMDRGDQPQHF; cdr3_nt: TGTGCCAGCATGGACAGGGGCGATCAGCCCCAGCATTTT
clone_size: NA; j_call: TRBJ2-2; v_call: TRBV6-2/TRBV6-3; d_call: NA; cdr3_aa: CASRFPLSGGELFF; cdr3_nt: TGTGCCAGCAGATTTCCCTTATCGGGAGGGGAGCTGTTTTTT
clone_size: few; j_call: TRBJ2-7; v_call: TRBV19; d_call: TRBD1; cdr3_aa: CASRGPGGYEQYF; cdr3_nt: TGTGCCAGCAGGGGGCCAGGGGGCTACGAGCAGTACTTC
clone_size: few; j_call: TRBJ2-7; v_call: TRBV6-2/TRBV6-3; d_call: NA; cdr3_aa: CASTQGGEQYF; cdr3_nt: TGTGCCAGCACTCAAGGCGGTGAGCAGTACTTC
clone_size: NA; j_call: TRBJ2-2; v_call: TRBV6-5; d_call: TRBD2; cdr3_aa: CASSYPRAPSGTNTGELFF; cdr3_nt: TGTGCCAGCAGTTACCCACGCGCCCCTAGCGGGACGAACACCGGGGAGCTGTTTTTT
clone_size: many; j_call: TRBJ1-4; v_call: TRBV6-5; d_call: NA; cdr3_aa: CASSLMGEKLFF; cdr3_nt: TGTGCCAGCAGCCTGATGGGCGAAAAACTGTTTTTT
clone_size: few; j_call: TRBJ2-4; v_call: TRBV20-1; d_call: TRBD1; cdr3_aa: CSARVLGGVNIQYF; cdr3_nt: TGCAGTGCTAGAGTGTTAGGGGGCGTAAACATTCAGTACTTC
clone_size: NA; j_call: TRBJ2-3; v_call: TRBV5-6; d_call: TRBD1; cdr3_aa: CASSFFRQGDTQYF; cdr3_nt: TGTGCCAGCAGTTTTTTCCGACAGGGAGATACGCAGTATTTT
clone_size: few; j_call: TRBJ2-3; v_call: TRBV11-2; d_call: NA; cdr3_aa: CASSLGPGAFTDTQYF; cdr3_nt: TGTGCCAGCAGCTTAGGGCCAGGGGCGTTCACAGATACGCAGTATTTT
clone_size: many; j_call: TRBJ2-2; v_call: TRBV7-2; d_call: TRBD1; cdr3_aa: CASSLIARGLSAGELFF; cdr3_nt: TGTGCCAGCAGTCTAATCGCGAGGGGGCTTTCTGCCGGGGAGCTGTTTTTT
clone_size: few; j_call: TRBJ1-1; v_call: TRBV20-1; d_call: NA; cdr3_aa: CSARGVDGGWVPEAFF; cdr3_nt: TGCAGTGCTAGAGGGGTAGACGGGGGTTGGGTTCCTGAAGCTTTCTTT
clone_size: many; j_call: TRBJ2-4; v_call: TRBV14; d_call: NA; cdr3_aa: CASSQGSVGLQYF; cdr3_nt: TGTGCCAGCAGCCAAGGGAGCGTGGGACTTCAGTACTTC
clone_size: many; j_call: TRBJ2-7; v_call: TRBV12-3/TRBV12-4; d_call: TRBD2; cdr3_aa: CASSPGLAGREQYF; cdr3_nt: TGTGCCAGCAGTCCGGGACTAGCGGGCCGCGAGCAGTACTTC
clone_size: many; j_call: TRBJ2-1; v_call: TRBV4-3; d_call: TRBD2; cdr3_aa: CASSQEWSGRAGNEQFF; cdr3_nt: TGCGCCAGCAGCCAAGAGTGGAGCGGGAGGGCCGGTAATGAGCAGTTCTTC
clone_size: NA; j_call: TRBJ1-1; v_call: TRBV6-2/TRBV6-3; d_call: TRBD1; cdr3_aa: CASSYLRGQGPTEAFF; cdr3_nt: TGTGCCAGCAGTTACCTAAGGGGACAGGGGCCCACTGAAGCTTTCTTT
clone_size: many; j_call: TRBJ2-7; v_call: TRBV7-8; d_call: TRBD2; cdr3_aa: CASSLVASGSSKQYF; cdr3_nt: TGTGCCAGCAGCTTAGTTGCTAGCGGCTCAAGTAAGCAGTACTTC
clone_size: NA; j_call: TRBJ2-1; v_call: TRBV4-3; d_call: TRBD2; cdr3_aa: CASSQTHLAGGYNEQFF; cdr3_nt: TGCGCCAGCAGCCAGACCCACCTAGCGGGAGGTTACAATGAGCAGTTCTTC
clone_size: many; j_call: TRBJ1-4; v_call: TRBV20-1; d_call: TRBD1; cdr3_aa: CSADFGQGNEKLFF; cdr3_nt: TGCAGTGCGGATTTCGGACAGGGGAATGAAAAACTGTTTTTT
clone_size: NA; j_call: TRBJ1-6; v_call: TRBV5-6; d_call: NA; cdr3_aa: CAIFAWVHNSPLHF; cdr3_nt: TGTGCCATCTTCGCTTGGGTCCATAATTCACCCCTCCACTTT
clone_size: many; j_call: TRBJ2-2; v_call: TRBV6-5; d_call: NA; cdr3_aa: CASSYSFTAHPGELFF; cdr3_nt: TGTGCCAGCAGTTACTCGTTTACAGCCCACCCCGGGGAGCTGTTTTTT
clone_size: many; j_call: TRBJ2-4; v_call: TRBV7-9; d_call: NA; cdr3_aa: CASSYEGLAKNIQYF; cdr3_nt: TGTGCCAGCAGCTATGAAGGGTTAGCCAAAAACATTCAGTACTTC
clone_size: few; j_call: TRBJ2-1; v_call: TRBV6-5; d_call: TRBD2; cdr3_aa: CASSYGGRNDIRGLAGEFF; cdr3_nt: TGTGCCAGCAGTTACGGGGGGCGGAATGATATTAGGGGACTAGCGGGAGAGTTCTTC
clone_size: many; j_call: TRBJ2-1; v_call: TRBV5-5; d_call: NA; cdr3_aa: CASSARNEQFF; cdr3_nt: TGTGCCAGCAGCGCCCGCAATGAGCAGTTCTTC
clone_size: many; j_call: TRBJ2-3; v_call: TRBV29-1; d_call: NA; cdr3_aa: CSVAGAGSRGTDTQYF; cdr3_nt: TGCAGCGTTGCCGGAGCAGGGAGCCGGGGCACAGATACGCAGTATTTT
clone_size: few; j_call: TRBJ2-1; v_call: TRBV3-1; d_call: TRBD2; cdr3_aa: CASSPTSGSLNEQFF; cdr3_nt: TGTGCCAGCAGCCCCACTAGCGGGAGTCTCAATGAGCAGTTCTTC
clone_size: many; j_call: TRBJ1-5; v_call: TRBV10-3; d_call: NA; cdr3_aa: CATSTGRSNQPQHF; cdr3_nt: TGTGCCACCTCTACAGGTCGCAGCAATCAGCCCCAGCATTTT
clone_size: NA; j_call: TRBJ2-1; v_call: TRBV7-2; d_call: NA; cdr3_aa: CASSPKTPFSYNEQFF; cdr3_nt: TGTGCCAGCAGCCCAAAGACCCCCTTCTCCTACAATGAGCAGTTCTTC
clone_size: few; j_call: TRBJ1-1; v_call: TRBV6-5; d_call: TRBD1; cdr3_aa: CASSMTGMAFF; cdr3_nt: TGTGCCAGCAGTATGACAGGGATGGCTTTCTTT
clone_size: few; j_call: TRBJ2-7; v_call: TRBV5-1; d_call: NA; cdr3_aa: CASSFQDGDEQYF; cdr3_nt: TGCGCCAGCAGCTTCCAAGACGGCGACGAGCAGTACTTC
clone_size: few; j_call: TRBJ2-3; v_call: TRBV29-1; d_call: NA; cdr3_aa: CSLRATRFGDTQYF; cdr3_nt: TGCAGCCTAAGAGCGACAAGATTTGGGGATACGCAGTATTTT
clone_size: NA; j_call: TRBJ2-5; v_call: TRBV20-1; d_call: NA; cdr3_aa: CSARDSRTQETQYF; cdr3_nt: TGCAGTGCTAGGGACAGTCGCACCCAAGAGACCCAGTACTTC
clone_size: many; j_call: TRBJ2-3; v_call: TRBV19; d_call: NA; cdr3_aa: CASSIGQGTVNTQYF; cdr3_nt: TGTGCCAGTAGTATCGGTCAGGGGACGGTAAATACGCAGTATTTT
clone_size: NA; j_call: TRBJ2-3; v_call: TRBV4-3; d_call: NA; cdr3_aa: CASSQGGPGTDTQYF; cdr3_nt: TGCGCCAGCAGCCAAGGGGGTCCCGGCACAGATACGCAGTATTTT
clone_size: many; j_call: TRBJ2-7; v_call: TRBV5-6; d_call: TRBD2; cdr3_aa: CASTPGRGMNEQYF; cdr3_nt: TGTGCCAGCACCCCGGGGAGGGGAATGAACGAGCAGTACTTC
clone_size: many; j_call: TRBJ1-1; v_call: TRBV27; d_call: NA; cdr3_aa: CASSFTGGRNTEAFF; cdr3_nt: TGTGCCAGCAGTTTTACTGGGGGGAGGAACACTGAAGCTTTCTTT
clone_size: few; j_call: TRBJ2-6; v_call: TRBV5-1; d_call: NA; cdr3_aa: CASSFRRERSGANVLTF; cdr3_nt: TGCGCCAGCAGCTTCAGACGGGAGCGATCTGGGGCCAACGTCCTGACTTTC
clone_size: few; j_call: TRBJ2-1; v_call: TRBV29-1; d_call: TRBD2; cdr3_aa: CSVRREGSYNEQFF; cdr3_nt: TGCAGCGTTAGGCGGGAGGGGTCCTACAATGAGCAGTTCTTC
clone_size: many; j_call: TRBJ1-2; v_call: TRBV7-9; d_call: NA; cdr3_aa: CASSLTGYGYTF; cdr3_nt: TGTGCCAGCAGCTTGACAGGCTATGGCTACACCTTC
clone_size: few; j_call: TRBJ1-5; v_call: TRBV29-1; d_call: NA; cdr3_aa: CSVGEAVNQPQHF; cdr3_nt: TGCAGCGTTGGGGAGGCGGTGAATCAGCCCCAGCATTTT
clone_size: many; j_call: TRBJ2-7; v_call: TRBV27; d_call: TRBD2; cdr3_aa: CASSTNSGRVYEQYF; cdr3_nt: TGTGCCAGCAGTACTAATAGCGGGAGGGTTTACGAGCAGTACTTC
clone_size: NA; j_call: TRBJ2-7; v_call: TRBV23-1; d_call: NA; cdr3_aa: CASSRGQLTYEQYF; cdr3_nt: TGCGCCAGCAGTCGAGGGCAGCTGACCTACGAGCAGTACTTC
clone_size: few; j_call: TRBJ2-7; v_call: TRBV5-1; d_call: TRBD2; cdr3_aa: CASSLALASGVAYEQYF; cdr3_nt: TGCGCCAGCAGCTTGGCCCTAGCTAGCGGAGTAGCCTACGAGCAGTACTTC
clone_size: many; j_call: TRBJ2-1; v_call: TRBV12-3/TRBV12-4; d_call: NA; cdr3_aa: CASSQPGAPYNEQFF; cdr3_nt: TGTGCCAGCAGTCAACCAGGGGCCCCCTACAATGAGCAGTTCTTC
clone_size: few; j_call: TRBJ2-3; v_call: TRBV20-1; d_call: NA; cdr3_aa: CSVGGTQPERDTQYF; cdr3_nt: TGCAGTGTGGGGGGGACACAACCAGAAAGAGATACGCAGTATTTT
clone_size: NA; j_call: TRBJ2-5; v_call: TRBV9; d_call: TRBD2; cdr3_aa: CASSASSAGGETQYF; cdr3_nt: TGTGCCAGCAGCGCGTCCTCGGCGGGAGGAGAGACCCAGTACTTC
clone_size: NA; j_call: TRBJ1-5; v_call: TRBV10-3; d_call: NA; cdr3_aa: CAISERAGLGNQPQHF; cdr3_nt: TGTGCCATCAGTGAAAGGGCAGGGTTGGGCAATCAGCCCCAGCATTTT
clone_size: many; j_call: TRBJ2-3; v_call: TRBV5-1; d_call: NA; cdr3_aa: CASSSSTLTDTQYF; cdr3_nt: TGCGCCAGCAGCTCTAGCACTCTCACAGATACGCAGTATTTT
clone_size: NA; j_call: TRBJ1-6; v_call: TRBV2; d_call: NA; cdr3_aa: CASSSQFGSPLHF; cdr3_nt: TGTGCCAGCAGTTCCCAGTTCGGTTCACCCCTCCACTTT